Below are 25 T cell receptor beta chains sequenced from a single sample in a study of T-cell memory formation after mild COVID-19. TCRdb independently ran MiXCR on the 5' RACE reads; one entry per CDR3 protein. The data hold over 120,000 distinct CDR3 sequences, with roughly 21% observed a single time. Sample: PBMCs or a T cell subset sorted from them (not recorded which). The source is an adult woman who had mild COVID-19 (a few samples of this study predate the infection). Cell type and time point are not known.

This clonotype was detected only a few times. This chain joins TRBV6-2 or TRBV6-3 and TRBJ2-5, with D tentatively TRBD2 (6 bases). Germline V gene lookup returns CDR1 MNHEY and CDR2 SVGEGT. The V end lost 0 bases, the J end lost 5 bases, and 10 bases lay between the germline ends. This CDR3 region has 14 residues. CDR3: CASSYSGTWETQYF. Here the CDR3 DNA reads TGTGCCAGCAGTTACTCGGGGACTTGGGAGACCCAGTACTTC.

Ten or more counts support this clonotype. The rearrangement joins TRBV7-9 to TRBJ2-3; tentatively, D is TRBD1 (5 bases). This CDR3 comprises 14 residues. The V gene's germline CDR1 is SEHNR and CDR2 FQNEAQ (reference sequence). The V gene lost 0 bases and the J gene lost 4 bases, with 8 bases spanning the gap. The CDR3 spells CASSLAHRSDTQYF. The CDR3 DNA sequence: TGTGCCAGCAGCTTAGCGCACAGGTCAGATACGCAGTATTTT. Using reference TRBV7-9 and TRBJ2-3 for the parts outside the CDR3, the full variable domain is DTGVSQNPRHKITKRGQNVTFRCDPISEHNRLYWYRQTLGQGPEFLTYFQNEAQLEKSRLLSDRFSAERPKGSFSTLEIQRTEQGDSAMYLCASSLAHRSDTQYFGPGTRLTVL.

This chain links TRBV4-1 with TRBJ2-5; D is possibly TRBD1 (5 bases). Looked up from germline, CDR1 is MGHRA and CDR2 is YSYEKL. V was shortened by 3 bases and J by 2 bases, with 16 bases between the two germline ends. The CDR3 is 16 amino acids. CDR3 in DNA: TGCGCCAGCAGCCAGATCCTCAGGGATCGGCAAGAGACCCAGTACTTC. This encodes CASSQILRDRQETQYF.

This chain links TRBV27 with TRBJ2-7, with 10 bases identical to TRBD2. The junction had 8 bases not matched to a gene; V was cut back by 8 bases and J by 7 bases. From germline, CDR1 is MNHEY and CDR2 SMNVEV (reference sequence). The CDR3 runs 13 residues. CDR3 nucleotides: TGTGCCAGCCGGACTAGCGGATCCCAGGAGCAGTACTTC. Translating gives CASRTSGSQEQYF.

In this sample, this clonotype turned up many times. The J gene is TRBJ2-7, the V gene TRBV5-1, with D maybe TRBD2 (6 bases). Deletions cut 2 bases from V and 4 bases from J, with 10 bases between. Germline-derived CDR1 and CDR2 are SGHRS and YFSETQ. This CDR3 has 13 residues. CDR3 in DNA: TGCGCCAGCAGCTTAGGTGGGGGGTACGAGCAGTACTTC. This codes for CASSLGGGYEQYF.

This chain links TRBV5-1 with TRBJ2-3; 12 bases align to TRBD2. Germline CDR1 and CDR2: SGHRS and YFSETQ. Germline trimming cut 4 bases from V and 2 bases from J; bases unmatched to any gene: 5. The CDR3 is made up of 16 amino acids. This chain's CDR3 is CASSAGLAGTTDTQYF. For the CDR3, the DNA is TGCGCCAGCAGCGCAGGACTAGCGGGGACCACAGATACGCAGTATTTT.

This clonotype was detected only a few times. The chain uses TRBV6-5 and TRBJ2-7; 10 nucleotides match TRBD1. This CDR3 comprises 14 residues. Per germline, CDR1 MNHEY and CDR2 SVGAGI. Trimming at V came to 6 bases and at J to 7 bases, leaving 9 bases not matched to a gene. In DNA, the CDR3 is TGTGCCAGCAGGGGACAGGGGAATTGGGGTGAGCAGTACTTC. It codes for CASRGQGNWGEQYF.

J is TRBJ2-3 and V is TRBV24-1, with 9 positions matching TRBD2. Germline V gene lookup returns CDR1 KGHDR and CDR2 SFDVKD. V lost 2 bases and J lost 2; bases outside the gene matches: 28. This CDR3 spans 24 amino acids. CDR3 region: CATSDSYEQSPSGTPYSFTDTQYF. For the CDR3, the DNA is TGTGCCACCAGTGATTCATATGAACAATCCCCTAGCGGGACACCGTACTCCTTCACAGATACGCAGTATTTT.

The chain recombines TRBV7-6 with TRBJ2-1; 9 positions match TRBD1. CDR1 and CDR2 (germline): SGHVS, FNYEAQ. The CDR3 is 17 amino acids. The junction had 13 bases not matched to a gene; V was cut back by 5 bases and J by 5 bases. CDR3 sequence (DNA): TGTGCCAGCAGCGCAGACGCCCGGGACAGGGATGACAATGAGCAGTTCTTC. This gives the protein CASSADARDRDDNEQFF. Based on the CDR3 plus reference TRBV7-6 and TRBJ2-1, the full variable domain is GAGVSQSPRYKVTKRGQDVALRCDPISGHVSLYWYRQALGQGPEFLTYFNYEAQQDKSGLPNDRFSAERPEGSISTLTIQRTEQRDSAMYRCASSADARDRDDNEQFFGPGTRLTVL.

The V call is TRBV5-1, the J call TRBJ2-3; 7 nucleotides align to TRBD2. This CDR3 spans 14 amino acids. V gave up 2 bases and J gave up 3 bases; unmatched junction bases: 3. Germline V CDR1 and CDR2: SGHRS, YFSETQ. CDR3: CASSFWGLTDTQYF. Written as DNA, the CDR3 is TGCGCCAGCAGCTTCTGGGGACTAACAGATACGCAGTATTTT. Full variable domain (missing parts from reference TRBV5-1 and TRBJ2-3): KAGVTQTPRYLIKTRGQQVTLSCSPISGHRSVSWYQQTPGQGLQFLFEYFSETQRNKGNFPGRFSGRQFSNSRSEMNVSTLELGDSALYLCASSFWGLTDTQYFGPGTRLTVL.

The genes are TRBV20-1 and TRBJ1-1; D remains ambiguous. Germline V gene data show CDR1 as DFQATT and CDR2 as SNEGSKA (reference sequence). This CDR3 comprises 13 residues. Trimming removed 2 bases at V and 0 bases at J, with 7 bases between. The CDR3 sequence: CSARYTVNTEAFF. The CDR3, as DNA: TGCAGTGCTAGATACACAGTGAACACTGAAGCTTTCTTT.

This clonotype turned up a few times. This rearrangement joins TRBV6-6 to TRBJ2-1; no firm D call. Trimming cost V 5 bases and J 5 bases, with 7 bases left between them. The CDR3 contains 12 residues. Germline V gene data show CDR1 as MNHNY and CDR2 as SVGAGI (reference sequence). The CDR3 region has the DNA TGTGCCAGCAGTCTTCGGGACAATGAGCAGTTCTTC. Translated: CASSLRDNEQFF.

The rearrangement joins TRBV30 to TRBJ2-3, with D unresolved. Germline V CDR1 and CDR2: GTSNPN, SVGIG (reference sequence). Trimming took 5 bases from V and 2 from J, leaving 8 bases between them. The CDR3 length is 12 residues. Here the CDR3 DNA reads TGTGCCTGGCAGAGAGACACAGATACGCAGTATTTT. It translates to CAWQRDTDTQYF.

The rearrangement links TRBV5-1 to TRBJ2-1; weak D call: TRBD1 (7 bases). V lost 4 bases and J 3 bases, leaving 14 bases between the germline ends. The length of the CDR3 is 15 residues. Germline assignment: CDR1 SGHRS and CDR2 YFSETQ. In DNA form, the CDR3 reads TGCGCCAGCAGCCCGGCGGGACAGTACTACAATGAGCAGTTCTTC. This encodes CASSPAGQYYNEQFF.

The chain carries TRBV7-9 and TRBJ1-1; D remains unclear. This CDR3 is built from 14 residues. Germline values: CDR1 SEHNR, CDR2 FQNEAQ (reference sequence). V lost 5 bases and J 1 base, leaving 11 bases between the germline ends. CDR3 residues: CASSPELRNTEAFF. DNA of the CDR3: TGTGCCAGCAGCCCGGAGCTCCGGAACACTGAAGCTTTCTTT.

The CDR3 coding sequence is TGTGCCAGCAGAAAAAGGGCGGCGAGCTCCTACGAGCAGTACTTC. Translation: CASRKRAASSYEQYF. The chain is built from TRBV12-3 or TRBV12-4 and TRBJ2-7; unclear D gene. The germline V and J ends were trimmed by 6 bases and 0 bases, with 15 bases remaining between them. There are 15 residues in the CDR3.

The chain uses TRBV4-1 and TRBJ1-2, with D hard to call. The germline V gene has CDR1 MGHRA and CDR2 YSYEKL. CDR3 length: 15 amino acids. The V and J ends lost 6 bases and 2 bases respectively, with 16 bases between them. The CDR3 sequence: CASRLEASGNYGYTF. CDR3 DNA sequence: TGCGCCAGCAGGCTTGAAGCCTCGGGGAACTATGGCTACACCTTC.

V is TRBV27 and J is TRBJ2-3; either TRBD1 or TRBD2 may fit D (5 bases each). This CDR3 comprises 14 residues. Trimming removed 7 bases at V and 6 bases at J, with 17 bases between. Germline CDR1 MNHEY, CDR2 SMNVEV (reference sequence). CDR3 amino acids: CASTLLGRRDTQYF. The CDR3 region has the DNA TGTGCCAGCACCCTTTTGGGACGGAGGGATACGCAGTATTTT.

The chain joins TRBV29-1 to TRBJ1-1; D not certain. The CDR3 extends over 14 amino acids. From germline, CDR1 is SQVTM and CDR2 ANQGSEA. This CDR3 reads CRAGSPSADTEAFF. CDR3 DNA: TGCAGAGCGGGGAGTCCTTCAGCGGACACTGAAGCTTTCTTT.

This sequence joins TRBV6-5 and TRBJ1-6, with 7 bases matching TRBD1. This CDR3 region has 16 residues. V shed 2 bases, J shed 6 bases, and the junction held 7 bases outside the gene matches. Germline V CDR1 and CDR2: MNHEY, SVGAGI. Here the CDR3 reads CASSYGWDSLNSPLHF. CDR3 in DNA: TGTGCCAGCAGTTACGGCTGGGACAGTCTTAATTCACCCCTCCACTTT.

V is TRBV12-3 or TRBV12-4 and J is TRBJ1-5; D is perhaps TRBD1 (5 bases). The CDR3 length is 14 residues. V shed 4 bases and J shed 4 bases, with 11 bases lying between them. CDR3 sequence (DNA): TGTGCCAGCAGTTCAAGGGGAGGTAATCAGCCCCAGCATTTT. It is translated as CASSSRGGNQPQHF.

This clonotype has a handful of counts. The V gene is TRBV12-3 or TRBV12-4, the J gene TRBJ2-3, with D possibly TRBD1 on 6 matching bases. The V gene lost 6 bases and the J gene lost 5 bases, with 9 bases spanning the gap. This CDR3 has 12 residues. In DNA, the CDR3 is TGTGCCAGCAGGGTACAGGGAGATACGCAGTATTTT. Translation gives CASRVQGDTQYF.

The rearrangement uses TRBV6-6 and TRBJ1-2; perhaps TRBD1 as D (5 bases). This CDR3 is built from 15 residues. Germline-derived CDR1 and CDR2 are MNHNY and SVGAGI (reference sequence). The ends were cut back, 0 bases at V and 4 bases at J, with 12 bases in the middle. The CDR3 coding sequence is TGTGCCAGCAGTTACTCCTTTACTGGGGCCTATGGCTACACCTTC. Amino acid sequence: CASSYSFTGAYGYTF.

This clonotype was detected a few times. This sequence joins TRBV12-3 or TRBV12-4 and TRBJ2-3, with D possibly matching TRBD1 (6 bases). The CDR3 contains 14 residues. The V gene lost 6 bases and the J gene lost 3 bases, with 13 bases spanning the gap. This CDR3 reads CASRAVGATDTQYF. The CDR3 coding sequence is TGTGCCAGCAGGGCGGTGGGGGCTACAGATACGCAGTATTTT.

The chain carries TRBV24-1 and TRBJ2-7; D is possibly TRBD1 (6 bases). The CDR3 is 16 amino acids. The ends were cut back, 3 bases at V and 2 bases at J, with 16 bases in the middle. Per germline, CDR1 KGHDR and CDR2 SFDVKD. The CDR3 loop is CATSDAGTSTTYEQYF. CDR3 coding DNA: TGTGCCACCAGTGATGCCGGGACATCGACCACCTACGAGCAGTACTTC.